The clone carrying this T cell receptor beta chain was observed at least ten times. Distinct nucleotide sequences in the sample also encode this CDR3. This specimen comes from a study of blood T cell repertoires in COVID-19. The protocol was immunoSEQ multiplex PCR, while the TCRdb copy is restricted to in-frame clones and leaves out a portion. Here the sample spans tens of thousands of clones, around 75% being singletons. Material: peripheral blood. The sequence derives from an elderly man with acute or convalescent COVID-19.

This CDR3 is CASSPGLAGYEQYF. The DNA for the CDR3 is TGTGCCAGCAGCCCGGGACTAGCGGGGTACGAGCAGTACTTC. The chain is built from TRBV3-1 (or the pseudogene TRBV3-2) and TRBJ2-7, with 13 bases identical to TRBD2. V shed 4 bases and J 4 bases; nucleotides not matched to a gene: 1. The CDR3 runs to 14 residues. Per germline, CDR1 LGHDT and CDR2 YNNKEL (reference sequence).